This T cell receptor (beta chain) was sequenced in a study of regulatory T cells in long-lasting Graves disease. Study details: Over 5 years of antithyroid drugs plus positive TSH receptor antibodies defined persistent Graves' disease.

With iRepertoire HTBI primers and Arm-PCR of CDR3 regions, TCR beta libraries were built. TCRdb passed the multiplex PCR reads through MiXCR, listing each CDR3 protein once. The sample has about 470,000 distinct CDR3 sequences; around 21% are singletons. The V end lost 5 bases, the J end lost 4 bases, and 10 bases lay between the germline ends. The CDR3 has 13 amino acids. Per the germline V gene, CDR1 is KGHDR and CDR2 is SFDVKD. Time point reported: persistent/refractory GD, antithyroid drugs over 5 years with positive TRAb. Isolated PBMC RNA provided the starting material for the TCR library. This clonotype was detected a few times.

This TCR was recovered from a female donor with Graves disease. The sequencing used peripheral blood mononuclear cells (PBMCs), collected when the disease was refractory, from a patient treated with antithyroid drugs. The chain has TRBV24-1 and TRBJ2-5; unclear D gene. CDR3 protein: CATSVPGRETQYF. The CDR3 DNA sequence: TGTGCCACCAGTGTACCGGGCAGAGAGACCCAGTACTTC.